The 20 T cell receptor beta chains reported below all come from one sample, sequenced in a study of shared T cell receptors in the human thymus. The data were produced by immunoSEQ multiplex PCR, yet TCRdb's version contains in-frame clones alone and is incomplete. The data hold some 700,000 clones, with 88% observed a single time. These records were also assigned to another study, of human thymus T cells.

Sequenced material: thymocytes. The receptors here all came from a boy in the first two years of life with a congenital heart defect.

This chain links TRBV7-9 with TRBJ2-7, with D perhaps TRBD1 (5 bases). CDR3 length: 15 amino acids. V lost 5 bases, J lost 5 bases, and 19 bases lay in between. From germline, CDR1 is SEHNR and CDR2 FQNEAQ (reference sequence). The CDR3: CASSTDRLRKDEQYF. The CDR3 DNA sequence: TGTGCCAGCAGCACCGACAGACTTAGGAAAGACGAGCAGTACTTC.

V gene TRBV30 combines with J gene TRBJ1-3; D ambiguous. This CDR3 is built from 16 residues. Germline V gene sequence: CDR1 GTSNPN, CDR2 SVGIG (reference sequence). Trimming cost V 1 base and J 2 bases, with 15 bases left between them. The CDR3 sequence is CAWSASLVKTGNTIYF. Here the CDR3 DNA reads TGTGCCTGGAGTGCAAGCCTGGTAAAGACTGGAAACACCATATATTTT.

This sequence joins TRBV15 and TRBJ2-1; D is unresolved. This CDR3 is built from 12 residues. Germline V lookup: CDR1 LNHNV, CDR2 YYDKDF (reference sequence). The V end was cut by 3 bases, the J end by 7 bases, with 7 bases between. CDR3 nucleotide sequence: TGTGCCACCAGCAGGAACTGGAATGAGCAGTTCTTC. Residues: CATSRNWNEQFF.

This clone was recorded once. The rearrangement joins TRBV12-5 to TRBJ2-1; TRBD2 aligns across 10 bases. This CDR3 has 19 amino acids. With V trimmed by 0 bases and J by 3 bases, 11 bases remained unmatched. Germline V lookup: CDR1 LGHNT, CDR2 FRNRAP. The CDR3 sequence is CASGLVPMEREGGYNEQFF. CDR3 sequence (DNA): TGTGCTAGTGGTTTGGTACCTATGGAGCGGGAGGGCGGCTACAATGAGCAGTTCTTC.

The J gene is TRBJ2-7, the V gene TRBV5-6, with 8 positions matching TRBD2. CDR3 length: 16 amino acids. J gave up 3 bases and V 2 bases, and 10 bases lay outside the gene matches. Germline CDR1 and CDR2: SGHDT and YYEEEE. The CDR3 loop is CASSLKQGTRYYEQYF. As DNA, the CDR3 is TGTGCCAGCAGCTTAAAGCAGGGGACTAGGTACTACGAGCAGTACTTC.

The V call is TRBV19, the J call TRBJ2-1, with 7 bases that match TRBD2. CDR1 LNHDA and CDR2 SQIVND come from the germline V gene (reference sequence). The CDR3 loop spans 13 amino acids. V trimming: 7 bases; J trimming: 9 bases; junction bases outside the gene matches: 9. The CDR3 loop reads CASTAGRAREQFF. DNA for the CDR3: TGTGCCAGTACGGCGGGGAGGGCACGTGAGCAGTTCTTC. Filled out from reference TRBV19 and TRBJ2-1, the complete variable domain reads DGGITQSPKYLFRKEGQNVTLSCEQNLNHDAMYWYRQDPGQGLRLIYYSQIVNDFQKGDIAEGYSVSREKKESFPLTVTSAQKNPTAFYLCASTAGRAREQFFGPGTRLTVL.

Notes on this clone: Additional DNA sequences in this sample encode the identical CDR3. The genes are TRBV30 and TRBJ2-1; D gene ambiguous. Trimming pared 0 bases from V and 2 bases from J, leaving 5 bases between. Germline assignment: CDR1 GTSNPN and CDR2 SVGIG (reference sequence). The CDR3 has 13 residues. The CDR3 here is CAWSVTAYNEQFF. In DNA form, the CDR3 reads TGTGCCTGGAGTGTAACAGCCTACAATGAGCAGTTCTTC.

The CDR3 is CASSTQALDEQYF. The CDR3 bases are TGTGCCAGCAGTACCCAAGCCCTGGACGAGCAGTACTTC. V and J are TRBV6-1 and TRBJ2-7; D remains ambiguous. Per the germline V gene, CDR1 is MNHNS and CDR2 is SASEGT. V lost 5 bases and J lost 5, with 13 bases in between. The CDR3 spans 13 residues.

The V and J genes are TRBV6-1 and TRBJ1-2, with TRBD1 identical over 11 bases. V lost 3 bases and J lost 8; bases outside the gene matches: 8. The length of the CDR3 is 15 residues. From germline, CDR1 is MNHNS and CDR2 SASEGT. CDR3 nucleotide sequence: TGTGCCAGCAGTGATCCGGGACAGGGGGTATGCGGCTACACCTTC. It encodes CASSDPGQGVCGYTF.

V is TRBV19 and J is TRBJ2-7, with 8 bases that match TRBD2. V shed 0 bases and J 4 bases; nucleotides not matched to a gene: 11. The CDR3 covers 17 residues. Germline V gives CDR1 LNHDA, CDR2 SQIVND (reference sequence). CDR3 amino acids: CASSIEFGVAGQYEQYF. DNA for the CDR3: TGTGCCAGTAGTATAGAATTCGGAGTAGCGGGACAATACGAGCAGTACTTC.

The rearrangement links TRBV7-2 to TRBJ2-2; 8 nucleotides align to TRBD2. CDR1 is SGHTA, CDR2 FQGNSA, per germline. V lost 6 bases to trimming and J lost 2 bases; unmatched junction nucleotides: 5. The CDR3 is made up of 15 amino acids. This chain's CDR3 is CASRVAGFNTGELFF. In nucleotides, the CDR3 is TGTGCCAGCAGAGTAGCGGGATTTAACACCGGGGAGCTGTTTTTT.

V is TRBV6-5 and J is TRBJ2-1; 9 nucleotides align to TRBD2. Looked up from germline, CDR1 is MNHEY and CDR2 is SVGAGI. CDR3 size: 15 residues. V shed 6 bases, J shed 6 bases, and the junction held 9 bases outside the gene matches. The CDR3 reads CASSEFSGSINEQFF. The CDR3 bases are TGTGCCAGCAGCGAATTTAGCGGGAGCATCAATGAGCAGTTCTTC.

The rearrangement links TRBV5-6 to TRBJ2-7; the D gene is possibly TRBD1 (5 bases). The CDR3 is 15 residues long. Per the germline V gene, CDR1 is SGHDT and CDR2 is YYEEEE. Trimming removed 3 bases from V and 3 bases from J, with 16 bases in between. The DNA for the CDR3 is TGTGCCAGCAGCTCCGGGCCAAGACAGCGCTACGAGCAGTACTTC. It encodes CASSSGPRQRYEQYF.

The V and J genes are TRBV6-4 and TRBJ2-1; 9 positions match TRBD2. CDR1 MRHNA and CDR2 SNTAGT come from the germline V gene. The CDR3 loop spans 15 amino acids. With V trimmed by 6 bases and J by 5 bases, 8 bases remained unmatched. The DNA of the CDR3 is TGTGCCAGCAGGACTAGCGGAGGACCCCACAATGAGCAGTTCTTC. Translated, it gives CASRTSGGPHNEQFF.

This clone was seen a single time. The V call is TRBV5-4, the J call TRBJ2-5; TRBD2 agrees at 7 bases. CDR1 and CDR2 (germline): SGHNT, YYREEE (reference sequence). The J segment lost 0 bases and the V segment lost 0 bases, leaving 2 bases of the junction unmatched. The CDR3 loop spans 15 amino acids. DNA of the CDR3: TGTGCCAGCAGCTTGGCGCGGGAGTACCAAGAGACCCAGTACTTC. Its translation: CASSLAREYQETQYF.

The gene calls are TRBV5-8 and TRBJ2-7; 11 nucleotides line up with TRBD2. Germline loops: CDR1 SGHTS, CDR2 YDEGEE. The V gene end was trimmed by 1 base and the J gene end by 0 bases; junction bases not matched to a gene: 9. The CDR3 totals 18 residues. CDR3 sequence reads: CASSLLWRGLADSYEQYF. In nucleotides, the CDR3 is TGTGCCAGCAGCTTGCTGTGGCGGGGACTAGCGGACTCCTACGAGCAGTACTTC.

The chain recombines TRBV27 with TRBJ1-5, with TRBD1 as a possible D gene (6 bases). This CDR3 comprises 16 residues. Trimming shortened V by 5 bases and J by 0 bases, and 14 bases separated the two germline ends. Germline V CDR1 and CDR2: MNHEY, SMNVEV (reference sequence). Written as DNA, the CDR3 is TGTGCCAGCAGTCACTCCGGACAGTTTAGCAATCAGCCCCAGCATTTT. It specifies CASSHSGQFSNQPQHF.

The gene calls are TRBV10-1 and TRBJ2-7, with 8 bases matching TRBD2. The CDR3 sequence is 15 residues long. V lost 2 bases to trimming and J lost 2 bases; unmatched junction nucleotides: 5. The V gene's germline CDR1 is WNHNN and CDR2 SYGVQD (reference sequence). This CDR3 is CASSEIREGAYEQYF. The CDR3, as DNA: TGCGCCAGCAGTGAGATACGGGAGGGTGCCTACGAGCAGTACTTC.

The rearrangement joins TRBV7-9 to TRBJ2-7, with a weak D call TRBD1 (5 bases). Germline assignment: CDR1 SEHNR and CDR2 FQNEAQ (reference sequence). The CDR3 is made up of 12 amino acids. The V end was cut by 2 bases, the J end by 5 bases, with 7 bases between. For the CDR3, the DNA is TGTGCCAGCAGCTTAAGGGGTAACGAGCAGTACTTC. This translates into CASSLRGNEQYF.

The chain carries TRBV4-3 and TRBJ2-3; no clear D. Germline loops: CDR1 LGHNA, CDR2 YSLEER. The CDR3 totals 16 residues. The ends were cut back, 1 base at V and 1 base at J, with 12 bases in the middle. The CDR3 here is CASSQVLPTGTDTQYF. CDR3 coding DNA: TGCGCCAGCAGCCAAGTCCTACCGACTGGCACAGATACGCAGTATTTT.